These 25 T cell receptor beta chains came from one sample sequenced in a study of blood T cell repertoires in COVID-19. Assay used: immunoSEQ multiplex PCR; TCRdb lists only in-frame clones, some missing. The table records roughly 25,000 clones, 85% to 90% of them present only once. The sequencing input was peripheral blood. The receptors come from a woman of 80 years or more with acute or convalescent COVID-19.

The gene calls are TRBV29-1 and TRBJ2-1, with 12 bases identical to TRBD1. V dropped 2 bases and J dropped 5; count of bases not matched to a gene: 10. Germline loops: CDR1 SQVTM, CDR2 ANQGSEA. The CDR3 has 17 residues. CDR3 loop: CSVEPNVRDRGHNEQFF. CDR3 sequence (DNA): TGCAGCGTTGAACCAAATGTGAGGGACAGGGGGCACAATGAGCAGTTCTTC.

The chain combines TRBV2 with TRBJ1-1; 9 bases are a match to TRBD1. The junction had 5 bases not matched to a gene; V was cut back by 4 bases and J by 8 bases. The CDR3 has 13 residues. The germline V gene encodes CDR1 SNHLY and CDR2 FYNNEI. CDR3 region: CASSGDRAPEAFF. CDR3 nucleotides: TGTGCCAGCAGTGGGGACAGGGCACCCGAAGCTTTCTTT.

This rearrangement joins TRBV7-2 to TRBJ1-2; TRBD1 is a possible D gene (6 bases). Germline V gene lookup returns CDR1 SGHTA and CDR2 FQGNSA. This CDR3 spans 14 amino acids. Trimming pared 4 bases from V and 4 bases from J, leaving 13 bases between. CDR3 region: CASSSRGPPYGYTF. The CDR3 coding sequence is TGTGCCAGCAGCTCCAGGGGACCCCCCTATGGCTACACCTTC.

The chain joins TRBV15 to TRBJ2-5; TRBD1 agrees at 10 bases. With V trimmed by 0 bases and J by 1 base, 23 bases remained unmatched. Germline V gene sequence: CDR1 LNHNV, CDR2 YYDKDF (reference sequence). The length of the CDR3 is 23 residues. This chain's CDR3 is CATSREARQGAASPMKFQETQYF. The CDR3 DNA is TGTGCCACCAGCAGAGAGGCCAGACAGGGGGCGGCTAGCCCCATGAAATTCCAAGAGACCCAGTACTTC.

The chain recombines TRBV5-6 with TRBJ1-2; the D is unclear. With 1 base removed from V and 3 bases from J, the gap between germline ends came to 10 bases. The CDR3 runs to 14 residues. Germline V gene data show CDR1 as SGHDT and CDR2 as YYEEEE. In nucleotides, the CDR3 is TGTGCCAGCAGCTTGCCGGGTATTGACTATGGCTACACCTTC. This sequence encodes CASSLPGIDYGYTF.

In its sample, this clone was seen a few times. V is TRBV29-1 and J is TRBJ1-1; 7 nucleotides align to TRBD1. The germline CDR1 and CDR2 sequences are SQVTM and ANQGSEA. CDR3 size: 12 residues. V gave up 6 bases and J gave up 6 bases; unmatched junction bases: 7. Written as DNA, the CDR3 is TGCAGCGTCTCACGACAGGGAGCTGAAGCTTTCTTT. It specifies CSVSRQGAEAFF.

This clone was detected only a few times. J is TRBJ1-1 and V is TRBV6-5; D perhaps matches TRBD1 (5 bases). The CDR3 extends over 13 amino acids. The germline V gene has CDR1 MNHEY and CDR2 SVGAGI. V lost 3 bases and J 4 bases, leaving 9 bases between the germline ends. The CDR3 DNA is TGTGCCAGCAGTTATTCGCAGGGCACTGAAGCTTTCTTT. Translating gives CASSYSQGTEAFF.

The rearrangement joins TRBV10-2 to TRBJ1-2, with D hard to call. There are 16 residues in the CDR3. Deletions cut 3 bases from V and 8 bases from J, with 22 bases between. Per the germline V gene, CDR1 is WSHSY and CDR2 is SAAADI. CDR3 region: CASSDDPGFSTWGYTF. CDR3 DNA sequence: TGCGCCAGCAGTGATGACCCGGGATTTTCCACCTGGGGCTACACCTTC.

This rearrangement joins TRBV12-3 or TRBV12-4 to TRBJ1-1; a possible D gene is TRBD1 (5 bases). The CDR3 is made up of 13 amino acids. Trimming removed 0 bases from V and 3 bases from J, with 5 bases in between. CDR3 sequence reads: CASSLARDTEAFF. The CDR3 DNA reads as TGTGCCAGCAGTTTAGCCAGGGACACTGAAGCTTTCTTT.

This clone was counted only a few times. This sequence is one base from a far larger clone and is likely a read error. The chain has TRBV29-1 and TRBJ1-2, with D maybe TRBD1 (6 bases). V shed 5 bases and J shed 7 bases, with 17 bases lying between them. CDR3 length: 13 residues. Per the germline V gene, CDR1 is SQVTM and CDR2 is ANQGSEA. This chain's CDR3 is CSVPDWEGGGYTF. As DNA, the CDR3 is TGCAGCGTTCCGGACTGGGAGGGGGGTGGCTACACCTTC.

This chain uses TRBV2 with TRBJ2-3; no definite D call. The CDR3 runs to 14 residues. Germline values: CDR1 SNHLY, CDR2 FYNNEI. With 4 bases removed from V and 1 base from J, the gap between germline ends came to 9 bases. Here the CDR3 reads CASSVLGGTDTQYF. CDR3 in DNA: TGTGCCAGCAGTGTTTTGGGCGGCACAGATACGCAGTATTTT.

J is TRBJ2-7 and V is TRBV18; 8 bases fit TRBD1. The CDR3 contains 15 residues. The ends lost 3 bases at V and 2 bases at J; junction bases unmatched: 6. Germline V gene sequence: CDR1 KGHSH, CDR2 LQKENI. CDR3 in amino acids: CASSPKTGVPYEQYF. The DNA of the CDR3 is TGTGCCAGCTCACCGAAGACAGGGGTTCCCTACGAGCAGTACTTC.

The genes are TRBV7-2 and TRBJ2-7; the match to TRBD1 covers 9 bases. The germline V gene encodes CDR1 SGHTA and CDR2 FQGNSA. The V segment lost 4 bases and the J segment 7 bases; nucleotides outside the gene matches: 5. The CDR3 sequence is 13 residues long. CDR3 nucleotide sequence: TGTGCCAGCAGCTCACAGGGGGCGGGGGAGCAGTACTTC. This encodes CASSSQGAGEQYF.

The chain recombines TRBV6-1 with TRBJ2-3, with 7 bases identical to TRBD2. The CDR3 totals 15 residues. Germline V gene sequence: CDR1 MNHNS, CDR2 SASEGT. Trimming took 7 bases from V and 5 from J; bases not matched to a gene: 12. The CDR3 spells CASTSGLPRVDTQYF. CDR3 nucleotides: TGTGCCAGCACTAGCGGACTTCCCCGCGTAGATACGCAGTATTTT.

The chain is built from TRBV14 and TRBJ2-1, with D perhaps matching TRBD2 (5 bases). This CDR3 is 15 amino acids long. Germline V CDR1 and CDR2: SGHDN, FVKESK. The V and J ends lost 1 base and 5 bases respectively, with 12 bases between them. CDR3 in DNA: TGTGCCAGCAGCCAAGTTGCGGGCTGGGACAATGAGCAGTTCTTC. Translated: CASSQVAGWDNEQFF.

This rearrangement joins TRBV7-2 to TRBJ2-2; 12 nucleotides align to TRBD2. Trimming cost V 6 bases and J 3 bases; bases outside gene matches: 2. Germline CDR1 SGHTA, CDR2 FQGNSA. The CDR3 spans 15 residues. CDR3 loop: CASRRLAGDTGELFF. CDR3 nucleotides: TGTGCCAGCAGGCGACTAGCGGGAGACACCGGGGAGCTGTTTTTT.

V is TRBV19 and J is TRBJ2-1; D is perhaps TRBD2 (5 bases). Trimming removed 5 bases from V and 0 bases from J, with 17 bases in between. This CDR3 spans 17 amino acids. Germline lookup yields CDR1 LNHDA and CDR2 SQIVND (reference sequence). CDR3 residues: CASSFGEQRSSYNEQFF. DNA for the CDR3: TGTGCCAGTAGTTTCGGGGAACAGAGAAGCTCCTACAATGAGCAGTTCTTC.

This clone has a single count. This rearrangement joins TRBV6-2 or TRBV6-3 to TRBJ2-1; 12 bases map to TRBD2. The ends lost 6 bases at V and 0 bases at J; junction bases unmatched: 12. The CDR3 runs to 19 residues. CDR1 and CDR2 from the germline V gene are MNHEY and SVGEGT. The CDR3 DNA is TGTGCCAGCAGCCCCACACTAGCGGGGGGTCGTTTCTCCTACAATGAGCAGTTCTTC. It encodes CASSPTLAGGRFSYNEQFF.

This chain joins TRBV7-2 and TRBJ2-7, with 10 nucleotides matching TRBD2. CDR3 length: 16 amino acids. Germline CDR1 SGHTA, CDR2 FQGNSA. The trim removed 0 bases at V and 2 bases at J, leaving 4 bases unmatched. CDR3 in amino acids: CASSLALAGGAYEQYF. In nucleotides, the CDR3 is TGTGCCAGCAGCTTAGCCTTAGCGGGGGGCGCCTACGAGCAGTACTTC.

The chain uses TRBV19 and TRBJ2-2; TRBD1 aligns across 10 bases. The CDR3 has 16 residues. V shed 6 bases, J shed 7 bases, and the junction held 11 bases outside the gene matches. CDR1 is LNHDA, CDR2 SQIVND, per germline (reference sequence). CDR3 loop: CASSTPRTGGIGELFF. CDR3 DNA: TGTGCCAGTAGCACACCGAGGACAGGGGGAATCGGGGAGCTGTTTTTT.

V usage is TRBV19 and J usage is TRBJ2-7; the match to TRBD2 covers 7 bases. Germline V gene data show CDR1 as LNHDA and CDR2 as SQIVND (reference sequence). With V trimmed by 7 bases and J by 0 bases, 12 bases remained unmatched. CDR3 length equals 16 residues. The CDR3, as DNA: TGTGCCAGTACCTCGCTTAGGGGAGGGAACTCCTACGAGCAGTACTTC. Protein sequence: CASTSLRGGNSYEQYF.

J is TRBJ1-5 and V is TRBV7-8; D may be TRBD1 (6 bases). The V end was cut by 4 bases, the J end by 5 bases, with 9 bases between. This CDR3 has 13 residues. CDR1 is SGHVS and CDR2 is FQNEAQ in the germline V gene. The CDR3 DNA reads as TGTGCCAGCAGCTCCAGGGGAGATCAGCCCCAGCATTTT. As protein: CASSSRGDQPQHF.

By sample share, this clone is medium-sized. This chain joins TRBV9 and TRBJ2-3, with D possibly being TRBD1 (5 bases). V lost 4 bases and J lost 7, with 13 bases in between. The CDR3 is 13 amino acids. Germline CDR1 SGDLS, CDR2 YYNGEE. CDR3 nucleotide sequence: TGTGCCAGCAGCTCTCAAGGGGCCTATACGCAGTATTTT. The encoded protein is CASSSQGAYTQYF. Based on the CDR3 plus reference TRBV9 and TRBJ2-3, the full variable domain is DSGVTQTPKHLITATGQRVTLRCSPRSGDLSVYWYQQSLDQGLQFLIQYYNGEERAKGNILERFSAQQFPDLHSELNLSSLELGDSALYFCASSSQGAYTQYFGPGTRLTVL.

The chain carries TRBV7-8 and TRBJ1-5; 8 nucleotides match TRBD1. The CDR3 is 17 amino acids. Germline V CDR1 and CDR2: SGHVS, FQNEAQ. Trimming took 7 bases from V and 2 from J; bases not matched to a gene: 13. Here the CDR3 reads CASTDGQGYIGNQPQHF. DNA of the CDR3: TGTGCCAGCACGGACGGACAGGGTTATATCGGCAATCAGCCCCAGCATTTT.

The V call is TRBV12-3 or TRBV12-4, the J call TRBJ2-1, with D maybe TRBD1 (5 bases). This CDR3 comprises 12 residues. The V gene lost 1 base and the J gene lost 16 bases, with 14 bases spanning the gap. CDR3 protein: CASSLGAGWEFF. The CDR3 coding sequence is TGTGCCAGCAGTTTAGGGGCAGGGTGGGAATTCTTC.